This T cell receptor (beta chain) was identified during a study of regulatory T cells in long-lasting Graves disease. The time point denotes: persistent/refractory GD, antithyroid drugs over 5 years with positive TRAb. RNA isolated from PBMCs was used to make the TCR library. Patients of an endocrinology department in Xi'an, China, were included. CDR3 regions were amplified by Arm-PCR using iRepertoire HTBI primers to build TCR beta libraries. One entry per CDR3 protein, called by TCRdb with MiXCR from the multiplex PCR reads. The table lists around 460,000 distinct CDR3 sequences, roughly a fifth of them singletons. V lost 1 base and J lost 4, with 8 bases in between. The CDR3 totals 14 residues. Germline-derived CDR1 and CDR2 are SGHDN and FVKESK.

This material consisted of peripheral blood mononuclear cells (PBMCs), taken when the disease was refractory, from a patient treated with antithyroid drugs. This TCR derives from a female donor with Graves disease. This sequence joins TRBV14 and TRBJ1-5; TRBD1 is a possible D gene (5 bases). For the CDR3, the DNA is TGTGCCAGCAGCCAAGCAGGGACTAATCAGCCCCAGCATTTT. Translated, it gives CASSQAGTNQPQHF.